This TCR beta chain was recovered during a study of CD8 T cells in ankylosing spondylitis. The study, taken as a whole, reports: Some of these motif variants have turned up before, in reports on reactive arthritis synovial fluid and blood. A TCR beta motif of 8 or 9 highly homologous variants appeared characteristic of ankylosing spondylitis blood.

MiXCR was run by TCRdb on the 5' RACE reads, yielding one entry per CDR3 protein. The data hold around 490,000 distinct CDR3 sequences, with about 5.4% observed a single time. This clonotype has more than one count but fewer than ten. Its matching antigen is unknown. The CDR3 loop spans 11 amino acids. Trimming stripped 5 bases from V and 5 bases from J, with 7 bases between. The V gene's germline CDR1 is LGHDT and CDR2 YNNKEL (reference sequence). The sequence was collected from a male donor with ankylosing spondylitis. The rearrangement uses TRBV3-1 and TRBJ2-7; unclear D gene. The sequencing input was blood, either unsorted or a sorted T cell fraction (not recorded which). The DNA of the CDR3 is TGTGCCAGCAGCACCCTAGACGAGCAGTACTTC. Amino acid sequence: CASSTLDEQYF.